This T cell receptor (beta chain) emerged from a study of blood T cells in healthy people across ages. Together with a sample-barcoded 5' primer, a J-beta primer mix was included in a second PCR lasting about 7 to 11 cycles. One entry per CDR3 protein results from TCRdb running MiXCR on the 5' RACE reads. The repertoire holds around 2 million distinct CDR3 sequences, with about two fifths as singletons. The CDR3 consists of 15 residues. The germline gives CDR1 MNHNY, CDR2 SVGAGI (reference sequence). V is TRBV6-6 and J is TRBJ2-5, with TRBD1 matching over 11 bases. The J call could be wrong; TRBJ2-7 is a better fit for the DNA end. The TCR sequence derives from a human donor in good health. The sequencing input was blood. Here the CDR3 reads CASISNRDRGSEQYF. As DNA, the CDR3 is TGTGCCAGCATAAGTAATAGGGACAGGGGGAGCGAGCAGTACTTC.